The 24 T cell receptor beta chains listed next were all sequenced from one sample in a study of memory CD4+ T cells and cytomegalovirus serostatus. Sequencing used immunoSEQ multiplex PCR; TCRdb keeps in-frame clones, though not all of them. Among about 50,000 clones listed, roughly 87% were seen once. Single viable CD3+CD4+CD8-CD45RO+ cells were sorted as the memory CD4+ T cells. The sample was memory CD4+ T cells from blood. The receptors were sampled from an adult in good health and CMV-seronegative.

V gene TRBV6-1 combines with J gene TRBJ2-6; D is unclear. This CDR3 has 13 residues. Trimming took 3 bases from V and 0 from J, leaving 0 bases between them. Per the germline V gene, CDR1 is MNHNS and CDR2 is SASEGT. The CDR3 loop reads CASSDSGANVLTF. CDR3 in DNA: TGTGCCAGCAGTGACTCTGGGGCCAACGTCCTGACTTTC.

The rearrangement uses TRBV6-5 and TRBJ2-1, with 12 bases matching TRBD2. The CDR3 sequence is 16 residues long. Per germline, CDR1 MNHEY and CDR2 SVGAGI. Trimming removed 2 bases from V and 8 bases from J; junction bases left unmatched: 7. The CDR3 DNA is TGTGCCAGCAGTTACCCGGCTAGCGGGGGGGCTTATGAGCAGTTCTTC. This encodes CASSYPASGGAYEQFF.

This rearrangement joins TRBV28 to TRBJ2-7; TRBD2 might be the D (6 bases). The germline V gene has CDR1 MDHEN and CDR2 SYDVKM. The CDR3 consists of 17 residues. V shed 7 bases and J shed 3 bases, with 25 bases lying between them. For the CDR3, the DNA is TGTGCCAGCACTAACTTACCGGACGGGAGACAGCGCTACGAGCAGTACTTC. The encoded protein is CASTNLPDGRQRYEQYF.

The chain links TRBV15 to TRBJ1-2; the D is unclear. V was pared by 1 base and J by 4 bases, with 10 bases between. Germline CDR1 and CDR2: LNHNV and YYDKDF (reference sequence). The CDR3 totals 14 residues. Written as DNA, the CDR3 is TGTGCCACCAGCAGAGGTGCAGGAACCTATGGCTACACCTTC. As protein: CATSRGAGTYGYTF.

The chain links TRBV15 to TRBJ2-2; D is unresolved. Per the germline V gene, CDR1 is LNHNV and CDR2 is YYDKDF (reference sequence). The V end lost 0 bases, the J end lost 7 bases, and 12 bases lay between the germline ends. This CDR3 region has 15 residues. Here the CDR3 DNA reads TGTGCCACCAGCAGAGAAATGTGGGTGGGCGGGGAGCTGTTTTTT. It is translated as CATSREMWVGGELFF.

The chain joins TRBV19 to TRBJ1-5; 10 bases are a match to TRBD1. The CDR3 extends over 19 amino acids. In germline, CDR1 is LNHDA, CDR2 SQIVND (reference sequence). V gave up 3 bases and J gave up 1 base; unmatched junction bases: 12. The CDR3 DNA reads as TGTGCCAGTAGTATCCCTATCGACCGACAGGGGGCCAGCAATCAGCCCCAGCATTTT. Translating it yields CASSIPIDRQGASNQPQHF.

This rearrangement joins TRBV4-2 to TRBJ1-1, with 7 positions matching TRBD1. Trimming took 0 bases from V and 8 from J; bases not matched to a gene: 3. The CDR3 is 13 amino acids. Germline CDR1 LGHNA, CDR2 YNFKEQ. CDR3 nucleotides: TGTGCCAGCAGCCAAGATCCGGACAGGGAAGCTTTCTTT. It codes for CASSQDPDREAFF.

CDR3 DNA sequence: TGTGCCAGTAGTCTTAGCGGGGGAACCTACGAGCAGTACTTC. This translates into CASSLSGGTYEQYF. V gene TRBV19 combines with J gene TRBJ2-7, with TRBD2 matching over 9 bases. In germline, CDR1 is LNHDA, CDR2 SQIVND (reference sequence). With 5 bases clipped from V and 2 bases from J, the junction kept 4 bases outside the gene matches. The CDR3 is made up of 14 amino acids.

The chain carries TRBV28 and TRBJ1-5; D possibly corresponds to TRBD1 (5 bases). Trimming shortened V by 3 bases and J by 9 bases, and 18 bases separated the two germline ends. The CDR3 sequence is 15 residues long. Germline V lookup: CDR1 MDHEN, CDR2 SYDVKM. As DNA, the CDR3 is TGTGCCAGCAGTTTTCCGGGGACGGGCATTACGCCCCAGCATTTT. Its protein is CASSFPGTGITPQHF.

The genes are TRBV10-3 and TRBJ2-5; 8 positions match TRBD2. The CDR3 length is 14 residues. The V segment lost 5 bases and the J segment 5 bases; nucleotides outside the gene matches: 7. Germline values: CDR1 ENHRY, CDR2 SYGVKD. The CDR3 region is CAISHTSGHETQYF. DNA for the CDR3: TGTGCCATCAGTCACACTAGCGGCCACGAGACCCAGTACTTC.

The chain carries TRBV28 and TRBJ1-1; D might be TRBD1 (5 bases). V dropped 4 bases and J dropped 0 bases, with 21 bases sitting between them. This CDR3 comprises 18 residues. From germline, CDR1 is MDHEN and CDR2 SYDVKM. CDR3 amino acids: CASSSIRDGGSMNTEAFF. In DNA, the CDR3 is TGTGCCAGCAGTTCCATCCGGGACGGAGGATCCATGAACACTGAAGCTTTCTTT.

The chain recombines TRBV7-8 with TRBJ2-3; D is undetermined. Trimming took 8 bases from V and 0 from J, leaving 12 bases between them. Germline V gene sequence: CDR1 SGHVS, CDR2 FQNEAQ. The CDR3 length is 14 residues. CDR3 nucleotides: TGTGCCAGCGTACAGAGTCCTAGCACAGATACGCAGTATTTT. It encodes CASVQSPSTDTQYF.

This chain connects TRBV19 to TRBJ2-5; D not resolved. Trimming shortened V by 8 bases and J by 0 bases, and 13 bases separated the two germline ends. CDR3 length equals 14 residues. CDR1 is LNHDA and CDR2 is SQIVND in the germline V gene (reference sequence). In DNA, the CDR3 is TGTGCCAGTCGGCCAGGACCCTACCAAGAGACCCAGTACTTC. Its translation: CASRPGPYQETQYF.

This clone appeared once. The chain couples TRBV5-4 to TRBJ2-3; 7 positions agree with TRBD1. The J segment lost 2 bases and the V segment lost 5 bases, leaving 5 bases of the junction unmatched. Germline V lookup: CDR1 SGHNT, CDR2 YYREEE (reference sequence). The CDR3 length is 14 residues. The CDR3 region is CASSSGTDTDTQYF. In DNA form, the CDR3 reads TGTGCCAGCAGTTCCGGGACAGACACAGATACGCAGTATTTT.

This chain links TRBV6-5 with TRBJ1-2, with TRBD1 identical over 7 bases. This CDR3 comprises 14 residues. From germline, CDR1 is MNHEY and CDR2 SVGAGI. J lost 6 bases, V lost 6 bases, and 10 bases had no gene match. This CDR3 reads CASSPGQWRDGYTF. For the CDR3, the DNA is TGTGCCAGCAGCCCGGGACAGTGGAGGGATGGCTACACCTTC.

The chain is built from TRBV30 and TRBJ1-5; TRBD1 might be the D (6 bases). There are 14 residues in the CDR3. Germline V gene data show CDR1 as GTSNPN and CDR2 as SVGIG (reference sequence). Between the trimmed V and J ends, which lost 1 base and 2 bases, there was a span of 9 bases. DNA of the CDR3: TGTGCCTGGAGTGCAGGGGTGGGCAATCAGCCCCAGCATTTT. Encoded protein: CAWSAGVGNQPQHF.

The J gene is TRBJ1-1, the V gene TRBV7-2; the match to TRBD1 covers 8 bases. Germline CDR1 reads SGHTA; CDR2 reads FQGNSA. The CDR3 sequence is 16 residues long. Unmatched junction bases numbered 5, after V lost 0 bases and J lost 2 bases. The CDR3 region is CASSLAPGTGNTEAFF. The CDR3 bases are TGTGCCAGCAGCTTAGCCCCCGGGACAGGTAACACTGAAGCTTTCTTT.

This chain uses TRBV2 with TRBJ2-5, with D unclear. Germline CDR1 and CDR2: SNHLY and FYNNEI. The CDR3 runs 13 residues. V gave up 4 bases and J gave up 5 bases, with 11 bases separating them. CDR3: CASSVRTGETQYF. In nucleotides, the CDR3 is TGTGCCAGCAGTGTGCGAACCGGGGAGACCCAGTACTTC.

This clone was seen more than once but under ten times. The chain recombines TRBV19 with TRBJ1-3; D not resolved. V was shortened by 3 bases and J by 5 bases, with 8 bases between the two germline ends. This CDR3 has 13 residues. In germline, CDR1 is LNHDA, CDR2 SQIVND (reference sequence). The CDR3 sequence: CASSIRARNTIYF. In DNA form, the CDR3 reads TGTGCCAGTAGTATCCGAGCAAGAAACACCATATATTTT.

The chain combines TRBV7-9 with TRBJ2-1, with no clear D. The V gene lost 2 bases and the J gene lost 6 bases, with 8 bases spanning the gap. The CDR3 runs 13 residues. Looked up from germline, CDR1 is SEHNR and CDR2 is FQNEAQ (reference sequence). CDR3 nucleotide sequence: TGTGCCAGCAGCTTAACAGAGTTCAATGAGCAGTTCTTC. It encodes CASSLTEFNEQFF.

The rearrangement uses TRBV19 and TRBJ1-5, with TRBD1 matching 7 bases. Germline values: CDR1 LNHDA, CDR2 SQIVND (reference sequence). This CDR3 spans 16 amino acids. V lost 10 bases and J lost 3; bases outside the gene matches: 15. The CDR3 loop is CATTTTGRFANQPQHF. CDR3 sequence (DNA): TGTGCCACGACTACGACAGGGAGGTTCGCCAATCAGCCCCAGCATTTT. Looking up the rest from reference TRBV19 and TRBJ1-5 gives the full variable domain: DGGITQSPKYLFRKEGQNVTLSCEQNLNHDAMYWYRQDPGQGLRLIYYSQIVNDFQKGDIAEGYSVSREKKESFPLTVTSAQKNPTAFYLCATTTTGRFANQPQHFGDGTRLSIL.

The CDR3 bases are TGTGCCAGCAGACCTATCACAGGATGGAGCACAGATACGCAGTATTTT. It translates to CASRPITGWSTDTQYF. The chain links TRBV28 to TRBJ2-3; tentatively, D is TRBD1 (5 bases). Germline V CDR1 and CDR2: MDHEN, SYDVKM. The CDR3 consists of 16 residues. V was shortened by 6 bases and J by 0 bases, with 16 bases between the two germline ends.

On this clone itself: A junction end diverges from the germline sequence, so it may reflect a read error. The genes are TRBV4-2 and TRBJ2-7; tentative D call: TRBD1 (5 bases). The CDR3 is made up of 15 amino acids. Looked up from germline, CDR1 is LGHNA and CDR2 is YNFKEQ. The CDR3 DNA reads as TGTGCCAGCAGCGAAGACGTAATCAGGGCCCACGAGCAGTACTTC. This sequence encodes CASSEDVIRAHEQYF.

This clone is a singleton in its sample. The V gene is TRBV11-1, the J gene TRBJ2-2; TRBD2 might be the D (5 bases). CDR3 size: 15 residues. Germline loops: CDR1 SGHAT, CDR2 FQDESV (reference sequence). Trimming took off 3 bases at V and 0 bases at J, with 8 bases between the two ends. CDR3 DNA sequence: TGTGCCAGCAGCTTGGAGGCGGCGAACACCGGGGAGCTGTTTTTT. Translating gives CASSLEAANTGELFF.